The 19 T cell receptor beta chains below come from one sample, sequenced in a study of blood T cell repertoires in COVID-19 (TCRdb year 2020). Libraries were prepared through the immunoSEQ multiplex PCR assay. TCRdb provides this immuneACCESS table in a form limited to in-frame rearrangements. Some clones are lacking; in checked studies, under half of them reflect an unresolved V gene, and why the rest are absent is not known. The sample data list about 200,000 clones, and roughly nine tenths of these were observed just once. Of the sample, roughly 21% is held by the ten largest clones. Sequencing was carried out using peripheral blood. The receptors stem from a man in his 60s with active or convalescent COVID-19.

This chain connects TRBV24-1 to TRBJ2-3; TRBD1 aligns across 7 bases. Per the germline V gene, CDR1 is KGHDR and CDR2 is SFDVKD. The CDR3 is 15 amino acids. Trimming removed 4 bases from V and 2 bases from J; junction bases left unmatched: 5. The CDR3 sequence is CATSEAGTATDTQYF. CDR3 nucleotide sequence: TGTGCCACCAGTGAAGCAGGGACAGCCACAGATACGCAGTATTTT.

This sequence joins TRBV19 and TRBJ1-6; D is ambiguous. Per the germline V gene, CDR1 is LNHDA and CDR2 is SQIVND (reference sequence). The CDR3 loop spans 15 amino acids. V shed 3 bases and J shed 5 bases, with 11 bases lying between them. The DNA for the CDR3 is TGTGCCAGTAGTATCTTGGGCAGAGATAATTCACCCCTCCACTTT. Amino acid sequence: CASSILGRDNSPLHF. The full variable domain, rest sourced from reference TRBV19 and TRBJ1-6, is DGGITQSPKYLFRKEGQNVTLSCEQNLNHDAMYWYRQDPGQGLRLIYYSQIVNDFQKGDIAEGYSVSREKKESFPLTVTSAQKNPTAFYLCASSILGRDNSPLHFGNGTRLTVT.

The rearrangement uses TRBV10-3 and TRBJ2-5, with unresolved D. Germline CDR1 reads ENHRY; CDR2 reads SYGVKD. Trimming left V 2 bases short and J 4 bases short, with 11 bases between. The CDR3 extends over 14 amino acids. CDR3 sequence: CAISERSLGETQYF. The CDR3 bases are TGTGCCATCAGTGAGAGGTCCCTAGGAGAGACCCAGTACTTC.

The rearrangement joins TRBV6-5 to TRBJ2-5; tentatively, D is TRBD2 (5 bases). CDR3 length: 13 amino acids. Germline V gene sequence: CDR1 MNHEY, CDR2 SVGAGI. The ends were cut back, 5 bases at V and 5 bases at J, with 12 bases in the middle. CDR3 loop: CASSLLGVETQYF. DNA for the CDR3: TGTGCCAGCAGTCTACTAGGAGTGGAGACCCAGTACTTC.

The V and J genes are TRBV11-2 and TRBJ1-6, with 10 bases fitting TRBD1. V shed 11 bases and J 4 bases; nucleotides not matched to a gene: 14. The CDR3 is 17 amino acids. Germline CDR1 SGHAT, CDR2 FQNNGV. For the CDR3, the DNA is TGTGCCCGCCCGGATGGGGACAGGGGACCTTATAATTCACCCCTCCACTTT. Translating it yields CARPDGDRGPYNSPLHF.

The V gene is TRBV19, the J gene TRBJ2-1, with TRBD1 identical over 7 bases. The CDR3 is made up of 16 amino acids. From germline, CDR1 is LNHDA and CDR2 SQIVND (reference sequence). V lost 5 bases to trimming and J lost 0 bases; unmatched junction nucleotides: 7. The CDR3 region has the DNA TGTGCCAGTAGTCCCCTCAGGGGGAGCTCCTACAATGAGCAGTTCTTC. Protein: CASSPLRGSSYNEQFF.

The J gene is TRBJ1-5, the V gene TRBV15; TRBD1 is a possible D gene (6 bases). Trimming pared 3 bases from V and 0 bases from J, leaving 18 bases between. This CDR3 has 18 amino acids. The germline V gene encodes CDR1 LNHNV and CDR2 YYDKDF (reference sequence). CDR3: CATSRTGKGVISNQPQHF. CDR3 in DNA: TGTGCCACCAGCAGGACCGGGAAGGGGGTGATTAGCAATCAGCCCCAGCATTTT.

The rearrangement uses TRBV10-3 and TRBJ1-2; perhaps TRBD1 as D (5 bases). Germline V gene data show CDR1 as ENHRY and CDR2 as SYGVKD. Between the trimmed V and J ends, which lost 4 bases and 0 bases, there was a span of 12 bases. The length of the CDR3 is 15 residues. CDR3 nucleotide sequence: TGTGCCATCAGTGTGACAGACCAGACTAACTATGGCTACACCTTC. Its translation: CAISVTDQTNYGYTF.

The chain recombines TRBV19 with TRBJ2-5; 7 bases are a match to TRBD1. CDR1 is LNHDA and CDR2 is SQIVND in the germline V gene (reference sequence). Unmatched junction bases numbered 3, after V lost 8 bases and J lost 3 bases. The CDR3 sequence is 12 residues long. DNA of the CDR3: TGTGCCAGTGGGGACAGAAAAGAGACCCAGTACTTC. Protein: CASGDRKETQYF.

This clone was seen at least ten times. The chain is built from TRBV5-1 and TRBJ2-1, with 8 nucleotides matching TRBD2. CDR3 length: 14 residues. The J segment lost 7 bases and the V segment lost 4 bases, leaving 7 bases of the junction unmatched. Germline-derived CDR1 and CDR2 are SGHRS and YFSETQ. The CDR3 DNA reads TGCGCCAGCAGCCCCCGGGGGGGAGATAATGAGCAGTTCTTC. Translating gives CASSPRGGDNEQFF.

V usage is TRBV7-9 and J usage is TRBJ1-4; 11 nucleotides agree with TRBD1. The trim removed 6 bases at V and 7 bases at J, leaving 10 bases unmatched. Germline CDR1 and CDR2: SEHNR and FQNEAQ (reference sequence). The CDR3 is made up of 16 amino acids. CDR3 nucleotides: TGTGCCAGCAGGCCGGCCGGACAGGGGGCGCGTGAAAAACTGTTTTTT. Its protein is CASRPAGQGAREKLFF. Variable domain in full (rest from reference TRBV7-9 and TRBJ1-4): DTGVSQNPRHKITKRGQNVTFRCDPISEHNRLYWYRQTLGQGPEFLTYFQNEAQLEKSRLLSDRFSAERPKGSFSTLEIQRTEQGDSAMYLCASRPAGQGAREKLFFGSGTQLSVL.

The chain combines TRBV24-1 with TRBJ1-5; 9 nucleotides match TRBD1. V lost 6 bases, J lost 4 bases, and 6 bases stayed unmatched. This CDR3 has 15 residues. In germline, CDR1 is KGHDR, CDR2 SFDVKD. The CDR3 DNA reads TGTGCCACCAGTCAGGGACAGGGAATAAATCAGCCCCAGCATTTT. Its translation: CATSQGQGINQPQHF.

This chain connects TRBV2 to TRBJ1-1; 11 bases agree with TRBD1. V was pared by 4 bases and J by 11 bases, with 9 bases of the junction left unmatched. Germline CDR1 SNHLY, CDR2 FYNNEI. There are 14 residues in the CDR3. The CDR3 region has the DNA TGTGCCAGCAGTGTTCTTGGACAGGGGGCTCGGGCTTTCTTT. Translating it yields CASSVLGQGARAFF.

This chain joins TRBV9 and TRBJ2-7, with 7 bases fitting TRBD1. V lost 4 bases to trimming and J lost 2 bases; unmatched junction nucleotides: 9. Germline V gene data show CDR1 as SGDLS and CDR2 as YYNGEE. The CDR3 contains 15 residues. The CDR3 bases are TGTGCCAGCAGCACGTCCGGGACAGATACCTACGAGCAGTACTTC. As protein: CASSTSGTDTYEQYF.

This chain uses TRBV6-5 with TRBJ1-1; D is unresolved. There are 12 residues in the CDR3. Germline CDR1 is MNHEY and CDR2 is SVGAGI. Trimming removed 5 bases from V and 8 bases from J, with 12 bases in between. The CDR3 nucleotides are TGTGCCAGCAGTCCCGGAGCTGGCGAAGCTTTCTTT. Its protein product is CASSPGAGEAFF.

CDR3 region: CASSLAGEEYTDTQYF. The CDR3 DNA reads as TGTGCCAGCAGCTTAGCGGGGGAGGAGTACACAGATACGCAGTATTTT. The chain carries TRBV7-9 and TRBJ2-3; D might be TRBD2 (6 bases). This CDR3 has 16 amino acids. CDR1 is SEHNR and CDR2 is FQNEAQ in the germline V gene (reference sequence). Trimming took off 0 bases at V and 2 bases at J, with 12 bases between the two ends. The full variable domain, its missing parts supplied by reference TRBV7-9 and TRBJ2-3, is DTGVSQNPRHKITKRGQNVTFRCDPISEHNRLYWYRQTLGQGPEFLTYFQNEAQLEKSRLLSDRFSAERPKGSFSTLEIQRTEQGDSAMYLCASSLAGEEYTDTQYFGPGTRLTVL.

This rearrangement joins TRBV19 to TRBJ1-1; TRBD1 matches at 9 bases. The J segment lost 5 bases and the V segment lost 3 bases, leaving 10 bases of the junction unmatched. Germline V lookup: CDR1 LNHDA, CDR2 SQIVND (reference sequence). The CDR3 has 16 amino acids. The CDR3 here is CASSMGRTGVWTEAFF. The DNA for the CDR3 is TGTGCCAGTAGTATGGGAAGGACAGGGGTGTGGACTGAAGCTTTCTTT.

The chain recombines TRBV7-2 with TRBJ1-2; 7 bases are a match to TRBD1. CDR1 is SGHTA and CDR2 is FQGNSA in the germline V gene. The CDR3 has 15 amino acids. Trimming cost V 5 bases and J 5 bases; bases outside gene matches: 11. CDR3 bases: TGTGCCAGCAGCCAGTCACAAGGGGGCTGGTATGGCTACACCTTC. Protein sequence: CASSQSQGGWYGYTF.

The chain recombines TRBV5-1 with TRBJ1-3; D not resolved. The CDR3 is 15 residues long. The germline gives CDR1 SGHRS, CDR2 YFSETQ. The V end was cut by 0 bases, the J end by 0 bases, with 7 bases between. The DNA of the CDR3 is TGCGCCAGCAGCTTGGAGGGAGGCTCTGGAAACACCATATATTTT. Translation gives CASSLEGGSGNTIYF.